These 19 T cell receptor beta chains came from one sample sequenced in a study of Graves' ophthalmopathy and Graves' hyperthyroidism. Scientists amplified the TCR beta CDR3 regions from RNA transcripts. RT-PCR in the first round used HTBI primers; a second-round multiplex PCR followed. TCRdb redid the calling of the multiplex PCR reads with MiXCR, one entry per CDR3 protein. In the table there are 220,000 or so distinct CDR3 sequences, roughly 21% of which are singletons. The specimen was peripheral blood. The receptors derive from a woman aged 50 to 60 with Graves' ophthalmopathy.

The rearrangement links TRBV28 to TRBJ1-2; D not certain. The germline gives CDR1 MDHEN, CDR2 SYDVKM. CDR3 size: 14 residues. Between the trimmed V and J ends, which lost 2 bases and 5 bases, there was a span of 12 bases. CDR3 sequence reads: CASSLRPVPYGYTF. The CDR3, as DNA: TGTGCCAGCAGTTTAAGGCCGGTACCATATGGCTACACCTTC.

The table lists this clonotype with many counts. CDR3 region: CASSRLGPGGNSPLHF. In DNA form, the CDR3 reads TGTGCCAGCAGTCGACTGGGTCCGGGGGGCAATTCACCCCTCCACTTT. This rearrangement joins TRBV12-3 or TRBV12-4 to TRBJ1-6, with a tentative D call TRBD1 (6 bases). This CDR3 has 16 amino acids. With 5 bases removed from V and 7 bases from J, the gap between germline ends came to 18 bases.

This clonotype was picked up many times. V gene TRBV12-3 or TRBV12-4 combines with J gene TRBJ1-6; no clear D gene. V lost 1 base to trimming and J lost 3 bases, with 4 bases between them. The CDR3 covers 14 residues. CDR3 region: CASSLDIYNSPLHF. DNA for the CDR3: TGTGCCAGCAGTTTAGACATCTATAATTCACCCCTCCACTTT.

The genes are TRBV27 and TRBJ1-5; TRBD1 might be the D (6 bases). The CDR3 is made up of 13 amino acids. Germline values: CDR1 MNHEY, CDR2 SMNVEV (reference sequence). V lost 10 bases, J lost 3 bases, and 13 bases lay in between. This CDR3 is CAISRDNNQPQHF. In DNA form, the CDR3 reads TGTGCCATCTCGAGGGACAACAATCAGCCCCAGCATTTT.

This clonotype was observed many times. V usage is TRBV2 and J usage is TRBJ2-7, with D unresolved. The CDR3 length is 12 residues. V was pared by 6 bases and J by 1 base, with 7 bases between. CDR1 is SNHLY, CDR2 FYNNEI, per germline. CDR3 nucleotide sequence: TGTGCCAGCAGGGTGCGATCCTACGAGCAGTACTTC. This sequence encodes CASRVRSYEQYF.

At least ten counts were recorded for this clonotype. CDR3 residues: CASSLAVGSAGTEAFF. CDR3 in DNA: TGTGCCAGCAGCTTAGCCGTAGGGAGTGCGGGCACTGAAGCTTTCTTT. The V and J genes are TRBV7-2 and TRBJ1-1; D gene unclear. This CDR3 has 16 amino acids. V lost 0 bases and J 4 bases, leaving 15 bases between the germline ends. Germline values: CDR1 SGHTA, CDR2 FQGNSA.

This clonotype was observed many times. The CDR3 loop is CASSGRGSQETQYF. DNA for the CDR3: TGTGCCAGTAGTGGAAGGGGGTCTCAAGAGACCCAGTACTTC. V and J are TRBV19 and TRBJ2-5; possibly TRBD1 for D (6 bases). This CDR3 is 14 amino acids long. The germline V gene encodes CDR1 LNHDA and CDR2 SQIVND (reference sequence). The V end was cut by 5 bases, the J end by 2 bases, with 12 bases between.

Points on this clonotype: The junction departs from germline at one end; a sequencing error may be responsible. The V call is TRBV6-1, the J call TRBJ1-1; perhaps TRBD1 as D (6 bases). Germline-derived CDR1 and CDR2 are MNHNS and SASEGT. This CDR3 comprises 15 residues. The CDR3 sequence: CASPTSGAHGAEALF. CDR3 in DNA: TGTGCCAGCCCCACTTCGGGGGCCCATGGGGCTGAAGCTCTCTTT.

This clonotype was detected ten times or more. The rearrangement uses TRBV28 and TRBJ2-5; 7 nucleotides align to TRBD2. This CDR3 comprises 14 residues. Per the germline V gene, CDR1 is MDHEN and CDR2 is SYDVKM. Germline trimming cut 5 bases from V and 4 bases from J; bases unmatched to any gene: 7. The CDR3 region is CASSPAGGIETQYF. The CDR3 nucleotides are TGTGCCAGCAGTCCGGCCGGGGGGATAGAGACCCAGTACTTC.

This clonotype appeared many times. The rearrangement joins TRBV28 to TRBJ2-5, with D unresolved. CDR1 and CDR2 from the germline V gene are MDHEN and SYDVKM. The CDR3 runs to 17 residues. The germline V and J ends were trimmed by 4 bases and 2 bases, with 20 bases remaining between them. The CDR3: CASSSPRPLGQQETQYF. As DNA, the CDR3 is TGTGCCAGCAGTTCGCCTCGACCGCTGGGCCAGCAAGAGACCCAGTACTTC.

This chain joins TRBV3-1 and TRBJ1-1; 9 nucleotides match TRBD1. Germline assignment: CDR1 LGHDT and CDR2 YNNKEL (reference sequence). CDR3 length: 14 residues. The J segment lost 4 bases and the V segment lost 2 bases, leaving 2 bases of the junction unmatched. The CDR3 spells CASSQPDRGTEAFF. CDR3 nucleotides: TGTGCCAGCAGCCAACCGGACAGGGGCACTGAAGCTTTCTTT.

This rearrangement joins TRBV15 to TRBJ2-5; the match to TRBD1 covers 8 bases. J lost 5 bases, V lost 0 bases, and 11 bases had no gene match. CDR3 length: 17 residues. Germline assignment: CDR1 LNHNV and CDR2 YYDKDF (reference sequence). The CDR3 spells CATSRDGSGGQGETQYF. CDR3 bases: TGTGCCACCAGCAGAGATGGCTCAGGGGGCCAGGGGGAGACCCAGTACTTC.

The chain has TRBV29-1 and TRBJ1-1; 8 bases agree with TRBD1. Germline CDR1 reads SQVTM; CDR2 reads ANQGSEA. There are 13 residues in the CDR3. J was trimmed by 7 bases and V by 3 bases; bases with no gene match: 7. CDR3: CSVDPQGAGEAFF. DNA for the CDR3: TGCAGCGTTGACCCCCAGGGGGCAGGTGAAGCTTTCTTT.

This clonotype was seen more than once but under ten times. A much bigger clone sits one base away, suggesting this may be a read error. This sequence joins TRBV2 and TRBJ2-7, with D possibly called TRBD1 or TRBD2 (5 bases each). CDR1 and CDR2 (germline): SNHLY, FYNNEI. CDR3 length equals 13 residues. CDR3 residues: CASSQQGPYEKYF. The CDR3 DNA is TGTGCCAGCAGTCAGCAGGGACCCTACGAGAAGTACTTC.

The chain recombines TRBV19 with TRBJ1-1; possible D gene TRBD1, 5 bases. With 5 bases removed from V and 1 base from J, the gap between germline ends came to 8 bases. CDR3 length: 13 amino acids. The germline V gene encodes CDR1 LNHDA and CDR2 SQIVND (reference sequence). The CDR3 nucleotides are TGTGCCAGTAGTTGGAGGGGGAACACTGAAGCTTTCTTT. Translation gives CASSWRGNTEAFF.

The rearrangement joins TRBV6-5 to TRBJ1-5; no definite D call. The V gene's germline CDR1 is MNHEY and CDR2 SVGAGI. This CDR3 has 13 residues. Trimming pared 1 base from V and 5 bases from J, leaving 6 bases between. CDR3 protein: CASSYWTDQPQHF. The CDR3 DNA follows: TGTGCCAGCAGTTACTGGACTGATCAGCCCCAGCATTTT.

This clonotype occurred many times. The V call is TRBV6-2 or TRBV6-3, the J call TRBJ2-7; D possibly matches TRBD1 or TRBD2 (5 bases each). V was pared by 6 bases and J by 1 base, with 16 bases between. The CDR3 runs to 15 residues. The germline gives CDR1 MNHEY, CDR2 SVGEGT. The CDR3, as DNA: TGTGCCAGCAGAGGGACCGGGCTACCGTCCTACGAGCAGTACTTC. Translation gives CASRGTGLPSYEQYF.

This clonotype was seen repeatedly, ten times or more. The chain combines TRBV20-1 with TRBJ2-7; D call uncertain. The CDR3 extends over 12 amino acids. CDR1 and CDR2 from the germline V gene are DFQATT and SNEGSKA (reference sequence). Trimming shortened V by 3 bases and J by 3 bases, and 9 bases separated the two germline ends. CDR3 residues: CSARAQNYEQYF. CDR3 coding DNA: TGCAGTGCTAGGGCTCAGAACTACGAGCAGTACTTC.

As to this clonotype: The junction differs from germline at one of its ends, possibly a read error. The J gene is TRBJ1-1, the V gene TRBV12-3 or TRBV12-4; no firm D call. CDR3 length: 14 residues. CDR3 nucleotide sequence: TGTGCCAGCAGTAGACCGGGCGGGAACACTGAAGCTTCCTTT. Residues: CASSRPGGNTEASF.